These 19 T cell receptor beta chains share one sample of origin, sequenced in a study of control samples from healthy donors and cancer patients. TCRdb's table, derived via immunoSEQ multiplex PCR, lists solely in-frame clones and lacks some. Found here are 95,000 to 100,000 clones, around 89% of them singletons; the top ten hold less than 8.5%. Source material: blood. All receptors come from a man aged 25-40 years in good health.

This clone was seen a handful of times. The genes are TRBV10-2 and TRBJ2-5; TRBD2 matches 8 bases. The CDR3 is 13 amino acids. Unmatched junction bases numbered 7, after V lost 7 bases and J lost 6 bases. Germline CDR1 reads WSHSY; CDR2 reads SAAADI. CDR3 sequence reads: CASTLPGGKTQYF. CDR3 in DNA: TGCGCCAGCACCCTCCCGGGGGGGAAGACCCAGTACTTC.

The chain uses TRBV11-2 and TRBJ2-6; D unclear. In germline, CDR1 is SGHAT, CDR2 FQNNGV. There are 15 residues in the CDR3. The V end was cut by 2 bases, the J end by 1 base, with 6 bases between. CDR3 DNA: TGTGCCAGCAGCTTATTGGGGTCTGGGGCCAACGTCCTGACTTTC. As protein: CASSLLGSGANVLTF.

The chain employs TRBV5-1 and TRBJ1-1, with D possibly matching TRBD1 (5 bases). V lost 5 bases and J lost 3, with 17 bases in between. The germline CDR1 and CDR2 sequences are SGHRS and YFSETQ. The CDR3 is 15 residues long. The DNA of the CDR3 is TGCGCCAGCAGGAAAAGCCTTAGGGACGACACTGAAGCTTTCTTT. Translating it yields CASRKSLRDDTEAFF.

Concerning this clone: An end of the junction differs from the germline gene, which may be a read error. This chain joins TRBV4-1 and TRBJ2-5; weak D call: TRBD2 (6 bases). CDR1 is MGHRA, CDR2 YSYEKL, per germline. This CDR3 has 15 residues. The CDR3 reads CASSHPGTSQGTQYF. For the CDR3, the DNA is TGCGCCAGCAGCCACCCCGGGACTTCTCAAGGGACCCAGTACTTC.

CDR3 bases: TGTGCCAGCAGTGAAAGGGCCTTAATGGGTCTACATTATCAGCCCCAGCATTTT. Amino acid sequence: CASSERALMGLHYQPQHF. The chain carries TRBV6-1 and TRBJ1-5; D gene ambiguous. V lost 2 bases and J 5 bases, leaving 22 bases between the germline ends. CDR3 length equals 18 residues. Germline CDR1 is MNHNS and CDR2 is SASEGT.

The rearrangement links TRBV3-1 (or the pseudogene TRBV3-2) to TRBJ1-2, with D unresolved. Germline V lookup: CDR1 LGHDT, CDR2 YNNKEL (reference sequence). This CDR3 is built from 14 residues. Trimming removed 4 bases at V and 3 bases at J, with 12 bases between. The CDR3 protein is CASSLRRTDYGYTF. DNA for the CDR3: TGTGCCAGCAGCCTCCGGCGCACGGACTATGGCTACACCTTC.

Only one count was recorded for this clone. V gene TRBV27 combines with J gene TRBJ1-2; possible D gene TRBD1, 6 bases. The CDR3 consists of 17 residues. The V gene lost 6 bases and the J gene lost 5 bases, with 25 bases spanning the gap. The germline V gene encodes CDR1 MNHEY and CDR2 SMNVEV (reference sequence). This CDR3 reads CASSQSTGTSLLYGYTF. As DNA, the CDR3 is TGTGCCAGCAGCCAATCAACCGGGACATCGCTCTTGTATGGCTACACCTTC.

The chain employs TRBV30 and TRBJ1-4; D is uncertain. The CDR3 is 15 residues long. The germline CDR1 and CDR2 sequences are GTSNPN and SVGIG (reference sequence). The V end was cut by 0 bases, the J end by 0 bases, with 8 bases between. The CDR3, as DNA: TGTGCCTGGAGTGTAGGTGCTTCAACTAATGAAAAACTGTTTTTT. Translated: CAWSVGASTNEKLFF.

The chain joins TRBV6-5 to TRBJ1-5; possibly TRBD1 for D (5 bases). Germline V gene lookup returns CDR1 MNHEY and CDR2 SVGAGI. CDR3 length equals 15 residues. V dropped 5 bases and J dropped 8 bases, with 19 bases sitting between them. CDR3 amino acids: CASSPAGTGLKPQHF. The CDR3, as DNA: TGTGCCAGCAGTCCCGCCGGGACTGGCTTGAAGCCCCAGCATTTT.

This chain joins TRBV5-1 and TRBJ2-3, with no clear D. Germline V gene sequence: CDR1 SGHRS, CDR2 YFSETQ. CDR3 length: 14 residues. Deletions cut 4 bases from V and 0 bases from J, with 9 bases between. In nucleotides, the CDR3 is TGCGCCAGCAGCCCCCAGTCTAGCACAGATACGCAGTATTTT. Amino acid sequence: CASSPQSSTDTQYF.

The V call is TRBV5-1, the J call TRBJ2-3; unclear D gene. CDR3 length: 14 residues. Germline V lookup: CDR1 SGHRS, CDR2 YFSETQ. The V end lost 6 bases, the J end lost 2 bases, and 13 bases lay between the germline ends. The CDR3 loop is CASTLGKDTDTQYF. CDR3 DNA: TGCGCCAGCACCCTCGGAAAGGACACAGATACGCAGTATTTT.

This clone occurred once. This chain joins TRBV5-1 and TRBJ2-1; 8 nucleotides match TRBD1. The germline V gene encodes CDR1 SGHRS and CDR2 YFSETQ. The CDR3 consists of 14 residues. Trimming removed 1 base from V and 5 bases from J; junction bases left unmatched: 2. The CDR3 DNA sequence: TGCGCCAGCAGCTTGACAGGGGGTCACAATGAGCAGTTCTTC. Amino acid sequence: CASSLTGGHNEQFF.

The chain links TRBV6-5 to TRBJ2-7, with D uncertain. The germline V gene has CDR1 MNHEY and CDR2 SVGAGI. Trimming took 6 bases from V and 3 from J, leaving 12 bases between them. CDR3 length: 13 amino acids. DNA of the CDR3: TGTGCCAGCAGCCTCTCCCACTACTACGAGCAGTACGTC. It is translated as CASSLSHYYEQYV.

This sequence joins TRBV5-4 and TRBJ2-7, with 8 bases aligning to TRBD1. The CDR3 loop spans 15 amino acids. Germline CDR1 SGHNT, CDR2 YYREEE (reference sequence). With V trimmed by 4 bases and J by 3 bases, 9 bases remained unmatched. The CDR3 coding sequence is TGTGCCAGCAGCCCCGAGACAGGGGTGGGCTACGAGCAGTACTTC. Its translation: CASSPETGVGYEQYF.

V usage is TRBV9 and J usage is TRBJ2-3, with D perhaps matching TRBD1 or TRBD2 (6 bases each). This CDR3 spans 14 amino acids. Trimming left V 6 bases short and J 0 bases short, with 11 bases between. Germline V gene lookup returns CDR1 SGDLS and CDR2 YYNGEE. In DNA form, the CDR3 reads TGTGCCAGCAATGGGGGGCTAAGCACAGATACGCAGTATTTT. Protein product: CASNGGLSTDTQYF. Together with reference TRBV9 and TRBJ2-3, the CDR3 gives the full variable domain: DSGVTQTPKHLITATGQRVTLRCSPRSGDLSVYWYQQSLDQGLQFLIQYYNGEERAKGNILERFSAQQFPDLHSELNLSSLELGDSALYFCASNGGLSTDTQYFGPGTRLTVL.

The V and J genes are TRBV7-2 and TRBJ2-1; 10 nucleotides line up with TRBD2. Germline-derived CDR1 and CDR2 are SGHTA and FQGNSA. The length of the CDR3 is 16 residues. With V trimmed by 7 bases and J by 9 bases, 15 bases remained unmatched. The CDR3 nucleotides are TGTGCCAGCACCCAGACCCGGACTAGCGGCTGGAGTGAGCAGTTCTTC. As protein: CASTQTRTSGWSEQFF.

The chain has TRBV19 and TRBJ1-4; D not certain. There are 15 residues in the CDR3. CDR1 and CDR2 from the germline V gene are LNHDA and SQIVND (reference sequence). V was clipped by 1 base and J by 6 bases, with 12 bases between them. The CDR3 protein is CASSIVRAPDEKLFF. CDR3 DNA: TGTGCCAGTAGTATAGTGCGGGCGCCGGATGAAAAACTGTTTTTT.

In this sample, this clone turned up once. The chain employs TRBV23-1 and TRBJ2-3, with D unclear. TRBV23-1 is an open reading frame whose function is uncertain. V was clipped by 2 bases and J by 1 base, with 10 bases between them. The CDR3 sequence is 15 residues long. The CDR3 is CASSQPVGRTDTQYF. The DNA of the CDR3 is TGCGCCAGCAGTCAACCGGTAGGGCGCACAGATACGCAGTATTTT.

This clone was observed a few times. The rearrangement joins TRBV18 to TRBJ2-1; D remains ambiguous. From germline, CDR1 is KGHSH and CDR2 LQKENI. Trimming removed 9 bases from V and 8 bases from J, with 20 bases in between. The CDR3 consists of 14 residues. This chain's CDR3 is CASLAVSFPHEQFF. For the CDR3, the DNA is TGTGCCAGTCTGGCAGTCTCATTCCCCCATGAGCAGTTCTTC.